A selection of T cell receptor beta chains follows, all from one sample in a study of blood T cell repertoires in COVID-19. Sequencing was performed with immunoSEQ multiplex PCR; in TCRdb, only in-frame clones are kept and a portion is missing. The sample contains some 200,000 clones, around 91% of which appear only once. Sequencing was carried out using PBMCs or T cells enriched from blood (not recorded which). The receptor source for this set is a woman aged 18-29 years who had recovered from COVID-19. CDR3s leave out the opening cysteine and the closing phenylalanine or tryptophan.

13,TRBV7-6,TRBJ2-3,ASSSGSGSTDTQY
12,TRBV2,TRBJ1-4,ASSVTGDGEKLF
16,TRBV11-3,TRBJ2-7,ASRMKRDRRMILYEQY
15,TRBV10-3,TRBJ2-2,AISESQTGPNTGELF
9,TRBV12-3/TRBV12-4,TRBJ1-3,ASSSENTIY
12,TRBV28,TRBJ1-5,ASSLRVVNQPQH
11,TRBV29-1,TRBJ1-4,SVEQGRDEKLF
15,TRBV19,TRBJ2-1,ASSIGKGRPLYNEQF
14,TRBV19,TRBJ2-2,ASSIRREGRGGELF
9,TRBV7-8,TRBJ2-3,ASSGQAMIY
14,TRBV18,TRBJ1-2,ASSPNTGWGSYGYT
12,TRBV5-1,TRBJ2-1,ASSSGTSIYEQF
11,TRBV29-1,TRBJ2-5,SVHRPSQRVQY
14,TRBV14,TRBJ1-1,ASSQGVTAQQGEAF
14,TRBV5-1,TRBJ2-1,ASSLGASGRINEQF
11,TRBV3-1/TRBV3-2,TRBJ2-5,ASSQDLTGAQY
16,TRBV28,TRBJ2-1,ASSLAVGQSISYNEQF
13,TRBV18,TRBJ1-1,ASSRTGTGDTEAF
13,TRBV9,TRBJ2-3,ASSVEGASTDTQY
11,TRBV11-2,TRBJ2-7,ASSLDRGYEQY
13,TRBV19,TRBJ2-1,ASSIGASSYNEQF
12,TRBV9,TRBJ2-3,ASSTPLNTDTQY
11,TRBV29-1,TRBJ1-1,SVAYPRVTEAF
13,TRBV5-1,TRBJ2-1,ASSYRGTGVNEQF
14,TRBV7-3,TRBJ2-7,ASSFSGTGGYYEQY
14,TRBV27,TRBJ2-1,ASSVTGGDGYNEQF
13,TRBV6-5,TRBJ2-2,AALGGGRAPGELF
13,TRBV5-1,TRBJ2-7,ASSTDTARSYEQY
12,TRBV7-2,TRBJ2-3,ASSSGRGTDTQY
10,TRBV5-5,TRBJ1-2,ASSLASYGYT
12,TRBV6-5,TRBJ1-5,ASGQGIISQPQH
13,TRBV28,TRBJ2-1,ASSLAGQDYNEQF
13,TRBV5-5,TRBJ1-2,ASSLVRTGGPGYT
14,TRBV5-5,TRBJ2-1,ASSLDPGTASREQF
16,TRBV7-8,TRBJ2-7,ASSLGQYGGRGTGEQY
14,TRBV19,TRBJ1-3,ASKGTGQVTGNTIY
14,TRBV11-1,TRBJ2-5,ASSPGQGAGRETQY
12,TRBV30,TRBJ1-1,AWSVKWQNTEAF
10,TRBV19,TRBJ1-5,ASNGVGQPQH
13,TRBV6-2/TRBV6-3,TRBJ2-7,ASSYESRLVYEQY
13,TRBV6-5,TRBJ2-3,ASSYSPAGWDTQY
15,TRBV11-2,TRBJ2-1,ASSKLAGGPLYNEQF
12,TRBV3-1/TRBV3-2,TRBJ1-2,ASSQFGDSKSYT
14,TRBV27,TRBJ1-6,ASSSFIATGDSPLH
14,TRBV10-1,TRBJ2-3,ASSEWGGTSTDTQY
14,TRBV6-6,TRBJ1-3,ASSYSTTASGNTIY
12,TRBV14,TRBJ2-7,ASSQLQGRGEQY
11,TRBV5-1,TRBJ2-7,ASSSTSAYEQY
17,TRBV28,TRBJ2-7,ASRPRLPSLAGAPYEQY
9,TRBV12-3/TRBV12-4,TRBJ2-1,ASSLGEVQF
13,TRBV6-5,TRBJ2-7,ASSYGTGAAYEQY